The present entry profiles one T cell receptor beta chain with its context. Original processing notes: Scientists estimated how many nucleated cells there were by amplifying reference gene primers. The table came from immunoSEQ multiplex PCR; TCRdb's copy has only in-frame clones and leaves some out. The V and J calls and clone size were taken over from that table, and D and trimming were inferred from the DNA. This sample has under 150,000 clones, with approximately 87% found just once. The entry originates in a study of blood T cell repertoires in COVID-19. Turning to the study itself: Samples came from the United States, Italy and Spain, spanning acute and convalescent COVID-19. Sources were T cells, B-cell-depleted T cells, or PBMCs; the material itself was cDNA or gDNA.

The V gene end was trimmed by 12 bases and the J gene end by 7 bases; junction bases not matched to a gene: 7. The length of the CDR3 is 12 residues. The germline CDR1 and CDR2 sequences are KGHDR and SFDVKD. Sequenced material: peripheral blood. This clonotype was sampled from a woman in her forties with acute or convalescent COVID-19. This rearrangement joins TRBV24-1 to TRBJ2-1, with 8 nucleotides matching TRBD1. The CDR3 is CAAGTGRNEQFF. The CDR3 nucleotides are TGTGCCGCCGGGACAGGTAGAAATGAGCAGTTCTTC.